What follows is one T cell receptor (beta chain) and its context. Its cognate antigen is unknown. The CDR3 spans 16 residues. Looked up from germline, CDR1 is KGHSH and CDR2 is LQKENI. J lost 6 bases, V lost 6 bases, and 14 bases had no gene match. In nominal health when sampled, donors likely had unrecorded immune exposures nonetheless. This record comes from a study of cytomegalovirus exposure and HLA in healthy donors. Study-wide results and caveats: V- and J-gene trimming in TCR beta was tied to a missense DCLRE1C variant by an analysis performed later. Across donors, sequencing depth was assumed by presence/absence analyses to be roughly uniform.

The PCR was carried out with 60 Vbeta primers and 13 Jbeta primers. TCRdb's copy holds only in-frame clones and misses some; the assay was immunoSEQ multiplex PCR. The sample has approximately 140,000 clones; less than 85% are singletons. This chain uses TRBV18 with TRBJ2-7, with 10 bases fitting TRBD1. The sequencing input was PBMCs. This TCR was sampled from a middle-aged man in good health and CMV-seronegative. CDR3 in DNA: TGTGCCAGCTCTCTCACCCGGGACAGGGGCTTTACCGAGCAGTACTTC. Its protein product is CASSLTRDRGFTEQYF.